One and the same sample provided the 10 T cell receptor beta chains below, sequenced in a study of cytomegalovirus exposure and HLA in healthy donors. This PCR relied on a set of 60 Vbeta primers and 13 Jbeta primers. Generated by immunoSEQ multiplex PCR, the TCRdb table keeps only in-frame clones and is missing some. This table has 65,000 to 85,000 clones, around 66% appearing once. The sequencing input was PBMCs. These receptor sequences come from a male donor in good health and CMV-seropositive.

A few counts support this clone. This chain links TRBV9 with TRBJ2-3; no clear D gene. The V gene's germline CDR1 is SGDLS and CDR2 YYNGEE. V gave up 3 bases and J gave up 5 bases, with 10 bases separating them. The CDR3 is made up of 13 amino acids. The CDR3 sequence: CASSALERDTQYF. For the CDR3, the DNA is TGTGCCAGCAGCGCCCTAGAGAGAGATACGCAGTATTTT.

This clone has only a few counts. The chain couples TRBV29-1 to TRBJ2-7; 7 bases agree with TRBD2. Trimming cost V 6 bases and J 3 bases; bases outside gene matches: 11. CDR3 length equals 14 residues. The germline V gene encodes CDR1 SQVTM and CDR2 ANQGSEA. The CDR3 reads CSVVSPGGGYEQYF. CDR3 coding DNA: TGCAGCGTCGTGAGTCCGGGCGGGGGCTACGAGCAGTACTTC.

V is TRBV7-9 and J is TRBJ2-2; 7 nucleotides agree with TRBD2. With V trimmed by 6 bases and J by 5 bases, 9 bases remained unmatched. Germline V gene data show CDR1 as SEHNR and CDR2 as FQNEAQ (reference sequence). The CDR3 totals 15 residues. The CDR3 region is CASSTPGGVTGELFF. CDR3 coding DNA: TGTGCCAGCAGTACCCCTGGGGGGGTTACCGGGGAGCTGTTTTTT.

The chain links TRBV29-1 to TRBJ2-5, with D possibly matching TRBD2 (5 bases). The germline gives CDR1 SQVTM, CDR2 ANQGSEA. The ends were cut back, 5 bases at V and 2 bases at J, with 12 bases in the middle. There are 13 residues in the CDR3. This chain's CDR3 is CSVPGLIQETQYF. CDR3 DNA sequence: TGCAGCGTTCCCGGACTGATACAAGAGACCCAGTACTTC.

Of note for this clone: This CDR3 is missing its conserved last phenylalanine or tryptophan, likely due to a read error. V and J are TRBV6-1 and TRBJ2-4; D ambiguous. The V gene lost 2 bases and the J gene lost 0 bases, with 8 bases spanning the gap. Germline CDR1 reads MNHNS; CDR2 reads SASEGT. This CDR3 spans 15 amino acids. CDR3 nucleotide sequence: TGTGCCAGCAGTGAACGTGTGGTAGCCAAAAACATTCAGTACCTC. This codes for CASSERVVAKNIQYL.

This clone was picked up a small number of times. This rearrangement joins TRBV5-5 to TRBJ1-4, with no clear D. The CDR3 runs 13 residues. The V gene lost 4 bases and the J gene lost 3 bases, with 7 bases spanning the gap. Germline V gives CDR1 SGHKS, CDR2 YYEKEE (reference sequence). CDR3 region: CASSEGPNEKLFF. CDR3 DNA: TGTGCCAGCAGCGAGGGCCCTAATGAAAAACTGTTTTTT.

The gene calls are TRBV2 and TRBJ2-5; 8 bases align to TRBD2. The CDR3 totals 16 residues. Per the germline V gene, CDR1 is SNHLY and CDR2 is FYNNEI. J was trimmed by 7 bases and V by 1 base; bases with no gene match: 11. The CDR3 reads CASSEEAAGGMRTQYF. CDR3 bases: TGTGCCAGCAGTGAAGAGGCGGCGGGGGGAATGCGGACCCAGTACTTC.

CDR3 region: CASSLEGLSGNTIYF. Written as DNA, the CDR3 is TGTGCCAGCAGCTTAGAGGGCCTCTCTGGAAACACCATATATTTT. This sequence joins TRBV11-2 and TRBJ1-3; D is ambiguous. Trimming pared 0 bases from V and 0 bases from J, leaving 6 bases between. The CDR3 is 15 residues long. Germline CDR1 reads SGHAT; CDR2 reads FQNNGV.

The chain has TRBV7-2 and TRBJ2-3, with 9 nucleotides matching TRBD1. This CDR3 has 16 amino acids. Germline trimming cut 5 bases from V and 6 bases from J; bases unmatched to any gene: 12. Germline loops: CDR1 SGHTA, CDR2 FQGNSA. The CDR3 DNA reads as TGTGCCAGCAGCCACGGACAGGGGTCGTCGGGGGATACGCAGTATTTT. Translated, it gives CASSHGQGSSGDTQYF.

V gene TRBV11-3 combines with J gene TRBJ2-1; D might be TRBD2 (7 bases). The CDR3 has 15 residues. V lost 1 base to trimming and J lost 5 bases, with 12 bases between them. CDR1 and CDR2 (germline): SGHNT, YENEEA. The CDR3 coding sequence is TGTGCCAGCAGCTTAGGTGGGAGGGACAACAATGAGCAGTTCTTC. Residues: CASSLGGRDNNEQFF.